These 9 T cell receptor beta chains came from one sample sequenced in a study of CXCR3-negative and CXCR3-positive naive CD8 T cells. UMI labels and 5' RACE were used to prepare the TRB cDNA libraries. TCRdb derives one entry per CDR3 protein from the 5' RACE reads, leaving out DNA. Recorded here are 150,000 or so distinct CDR3 sequences; the top ten clones represent 0.29%. Sequenced: naive CXCR3- CD8+ T cells from blood. Subset of the sample: CD45RO-CCR7+CD27+CD95- naive CD8+ T cells lacking CXCR3 (TNR3-). The source of these receptors is a human donor in good health. Some clones in this sample may be carry-over from other donors' samples.

This chain connects TRBV20-1 to TRBJ2-7; TCRdb returns TRBD2, unconfirmable since there is no DNA. The CDR3 sequence is 14 residues long. The V gene's germline CDR1 is DFQATT and CDR2 SNEGSKA (reference sequence). The CDR3 reads CSARATSSGYEQYF.

The chain is built from TRBV9 and TRBJ2-1; TCRdb returns TRBD2, unconfirmable since there is no DNA. The CDR3 extends over 15 amino acids. The germline V gene has CDR1 SGDLS and CDR2 YYNGEE. CDR3 in amino acids: CASSEGGGPINEQFF.

The chain couples TRBV29-1 to TRBJ2-5; TCRdb selects TRBD1, and the lack of DNA leaves this call unchecked. The CDR3 runs 12 residues. Germline CDR1 SQVTM, CDR2 ANQGSEA. The CDR3 reads CSVLGVERTQYF. Full variable domain (missing parts from reference TRBV29-1 and TRBJ2-5): SAVISQKPSRDICQRGTSLTIQCQVDSQVTMMFWYRQQPGQSLTLIATANQGSEATYESGFVIDKFPISRPNLTFSTLTVSNMSPEDSSIYLCSVLGVERTQYFGPGTRLLVL.

CDR3 amino acids: CASSYPGTSGHEQYF. The chain combines TRBV12-3 or TRBV12-4 with TRBJ2-7; TCRdb's assignment of TRBD2 cannot be checked, as there is no DNA. This CDR3 contains 15 residues.

The rearrangement links TRBV5-1 to TRBJ2-2. The CDR3 sequence is 16 residues long. The V gene's germline CDR1 is SGHRS and CDR2 YFSETQ. The CDR3 sequence: CASSSFPRENTGELFF.

CDR3 region: CASSSLGPANYGYTF. The chain uses TRBV6-1 and TRBJ1-2; TCRdb picks TRBD1, but there is no DNA to check that call. The CDR3 is 15 amino acids. The germline CDR1 and CDR2 sequences are MNHNS and SASEGT.

V usage is TRBV10-3 and J usage is TRBJ2-7. Germline CDR1 is ENHRY and CDR2 is SYGVKD. This CDR3 is built from 14 residues. CDR3 sequence reads: CAISESPSSYEQYF.

The gene calls are TRBV25-1 and TRBJ2-5; with no DNA, the TCRdb D assignment of TRBD1 cannot be verified. This CDR3 contains 14 residues. The germline V gene encodes CDR1 MGHDK and CDR2 SYGVNS. The CDR3 here is CASSDPRQQETQYF. Complete variable domain (other parts from reference TRBV25-1 and TRBJ2-5): EADIYQTPRYLVIGTGKKITLECSQTMGHDKMYWYQQDPGMELHLIHYSYGVNSTEKGDLSSESTVSRIRTEHFPLTLESARPSHTSQYLCASSDPRQQETQYFGPGTRLLVL.

The chain is built from TRBV20-1 and TRBJ2-3. The CDR3 has 13 amino acids. Germline loops: CDR1 DFQATT, CDR2 SNEGSKA (reference sequence). The CDR3: CSAREGSTDTQYF.